Below are 26 T cell receptor beta chains sequenced from a single sample in a study of shared clonotypes between healthy human individuals. The naive CD8 fraction comprised CD45RO-negative cells positively selected for CCR7 and excluded terminally differentiated effector memory CD45RA+ cells. This table comes from immunoSEQ multiplex PCR, and its TCRdb copy is limited to in-frame clones, with some not included. Of about 590,000 clones listed, 95% to 96% were seen once; the top ten hold 0.11%. What was sequenced was naive CD8+ T cells sorted from blood. The origin of the receptors is a woman under 40 in good health.

The count of this clone is one. This rearrangement joins TRBV7-2 to TRBJ2-7; 7 bases are shared with TRBD2. The V and J ends lost 5 bases and 6 bases, in that order; junction bases with no gene match: 7. Germline V gene data show CDR1 as SGHTA and CDR2 as FQGNSA. This CDR3 is 13 amino acids long. In nucleotides, the CDR3 is TGTGCCAGCAGCGGGAGCCCTAGCGGCGAGCAGTACTTC. This encodes CASSGSPSGEQYF.

This clone was counted a single time. This chain connects TRBV20-1 to TRBJ2-7, with no clear D. V lost 6 bases and J 3 bases, leaving 6 bases between the germline ends. Germline CDR1 reads DFQATT; CDR2 reads SNEGSKA (reference sequence). The CDR3 extends over 10 amino acids. The CDR3 protein is CSAADYEQYF. In DNA form, the CDR3 reads TGCAGTGCGGCAGACTACGAGCAGTACTTC.

The J gene is TRBJ1-5, the V gene TRBV5-8; D may be TRBD1 (6 bases). There are 13 residues in the CDR3. Germline values: CDR1 SGHTS, CDR2 YDEGEE. V was pared by 3 bases and J by 6 bases, with 10 bases between. This chain's CDR3 is CASSWTVSQPQHF. CDR3 coding DNA: TGTGCCAGCAGCTGGACAGTCAGTCAGCCCCAGCATTTT.

The chain employs TRBV11-1 and TRBJ2-7; possibly TRBD2 for D (5 bases). The germline CDR1 and CDR2 sequences are SGHAT and FQDESV (reference sequence). V was shortened by 6 bases and J by 7 bases, with 19 bases between the two germline ends. This CDR3 is 14 amino acids long. The CDR3 protein is CASSSGGRTGEQYF. CDR3 coding DNA: TGTGCCAGCAGTTCTGGAGGCCGAACGGGGGAGCAGTACTTC.

The chain joins TRBV20-1 to TRBJ1-2, with no clear D. In germline, CDR1 is DFQATT, CDR2 SNEGSKA (reference sequence). The CDR3 runs to 9 residues. Trimming took off 5 bases at V and 6 bases at J, with 4 bases between the two ends. The chain's CDR3 is CSAPNGYTF. CDR3 coding DNA: TGCAGTGCTCCGAATGGCTACACCTTC.

This clone was observed a handful of times. The chain is built from TRBV30 and TRBJ1-1, with a weak D call TRBD1 (6 bases). The CDR3 is made up of 14 amino acids. Per the germline V gene, CDR1 is GTSNPN and CDR2 is SVGIG (reference sequence). V shed 3 bases and J shed 7 bases, with 18 bases lying between them. The DNA of the CDR3 is TGTGCCTGGAGGGACCGGAGGGGGGGAGGTGAAGCTTTCTTT. Translating it yields CAWRDRRGGGEAFF.

The V call is TRBV28, the J call TRBJ2-3; perhaps D is TRBD1 or TRBD2 (5 bases each). The CDR3 totals 14 residues. Per germline, CDR1 MDHEN and CDR2 SYDVKM. V was pared by 6 bases and J by 8 bases, with 18 bases between. CDR3 region: CASRYSHERGTQYF. CDR3 sequence (DNA): TGTGCCAGCAGATACAGCCACGAGAGGGGTACGCAGTATTTT.

The J gene is TRBJ1-5, the V gene TRBV4-1; 8 nucleotides align to TRBD1. V trimming: 5 bases; J trimming: 3 bases; junction bases outside the gene matches: 12. This CDR3 is 17 amino acids long. Germline V gene sequence: CDR1 MGHRA, CDR2 YSYEKL. The CDR3 DNA reads TGCGCCAGCAGCTCAACAGGGGGTCTCAGCCCCAATCAGCCCCAGCATTTT. Translating it yields CASSSTGGLSPNQPQHF.

This clone was found once. This chain connects TRBV7-8 to TRBJ1-3; TRBD1 aligns across 10 bases. The J segment lost 2 bases and the V segment lost 5 bases, leaving 6 bases of the junction unmatched. Germline-derived CDR1 and CDR2 are SGHVS and FQNEAQ. CDR3 length: 16 residues. The CDR3 loop reads CASSPETGGPGNTIYF. The CDR3 DNA is TGTGCCAGCAGCCCCGAGACAGGGGGCCCTGGAAACACCATATATTTT.

DNA of the CDR3: TGTGCCAGCAGTGGATATCCGGACGAGGCCTACAATGAGCAGTTCTTC. Encoded protein: CASSGYPDEAYNEQFF. The chain carries TRBV2 and TRBJ2-1, with D hard to call. There are 16 residues in the CDR3. Germline CDR1 SNHLY, CDR2 FYNNEI. V lost 4 bases and J 2 bases, leaving 15 bases between the germline ends.

This clone appeared a single time. This rearrangement joins TRBV2 to TRBJ1-3; D gene uncertain. The CDR3 has 13 amino acids. The germline V gene encodes CDR1 SNHLY and CDR2 FYNNEI. V dropped 8 bases and J dropped 2 bases, with 10 bases sitting between them. CDR3 in amino acids: CASGVGAGNTIYF. In DNA form, the CDR3 reads TGTGCCAGCGGGGTCGGGGCTGGAAACACCATATATTTT. Full variable domain (missing parts from reference TRBV2 and TRBJ1-3): EPEVTQTPSHQVTQMGQEVILRCVPISNHLYFYWYRQILGQKVEFLVSFYNNEISEKSEIFDDQFSVERPDGSNFTLKIRSTKLEDSAMYFCASGVGAGNTIYFGEGSWLTVV.

The genes are TRBV27 and TRBJ2-7; D gene unclear. CDR1 MNHEY and CDR2 SMNVEV come from the germline V gene (reference sequence). V dropped 3 bases and J dropped 3 bases, with 12 bases sitting between them. This CDR3 has 14 amino acids. The CDR3 nucleotides are TGTGCCAGCAGTTTTGGGGTAGGTCGCTACGAGCAGTACTTC. Translating gives CASSFGVGRYEQYF.

The chain has TRBV7-9 and TRBJ2-7; the D gene is possibly TRBD1 (6 bases). Germline lookup yields CDR1 SEHNR and CDR2 FQNEAQ (reference sequence). V lost 1 base, J lost 4 bases, and 8 bases lay in between. The CDR3 has 13 amino acids. CDR3 in DNA: TGTGCCAGCAGCTTAGGGGACAAGTACGAGCAGTACTTC. This codes for CASSLGDKYEQYF.

The chain couples TRBV2 to TRBJ2-7; unclear D gene. V lost 2 bases, J lost 5 bases, and 19 bases lay in between. This CDR3 contains 16 residues. CDR1 and CDR2 from the germline V gene are SNHLY and FYNNEI. Here the CDR3 DNA reads TGTGCCAGCAGTGAAAATAAGGGTCGCACAACTCACGAGCAGTACTTC. This codes for CASSENKGRTTHEQYF. Using reference TRBV2 and TRBJ2-7 for the parts outside the CDR3, the full variable domain is EPEVTQTPSHQVTQMGQEVILRCVPISNHLYFYWYRQILGQKVEFLVSFYNNEISEKSEIFDDQFSVERPDGSNFTLKIRSTKLEDSAMYFCASSENKGRTTHEQYFGPGTRLTVT.

The CDR3 DNA follows: TGTGCCAGTAGTATGGGGACAGGGGGAAGACAGCCCCAGCATTTT. Amino acids: CASSMGTGGRQPQHF. The chain recombines TRBV19 with TRBJ1-5, with TRBD1 matching over 11 bases. The CDR3 totals 15 residues. After removal of 3 bases from V and 7 bases from J, the junction contained 5 bases not matched to a gene. CDR1 is LNHDA, CDR2 SQIVND, per germline (reference sequence).

The chain couples TRBV4-2 to TRBJ2-7, with 8 bases lining up with TRBD2. The CDR3 is 14 residues long. Germline V gene sequence: CDR1 LGHNA, CDR2 YNFKEQ. J was trimmed by 4 bases and V by 0 bases; bases with no gene match: 2. The CDR3 nucleotides read TGTGCCAGCAGCCAAGACGGGGGGGCATACGAGCAGTACTTC. This encodes CASSQDGGAYEQYF.

Concerning this clone: A much more abundant neighbour one base away suggests this may be a read error. Within the sample, other DNA sequences also encode this same CDR3. The CDR3 is CASSVGWNTEAFF. DNA of the CDR3: TGTGCCAGCAGCGTAGGATGGAACACTGAAGCTTTCTTT. The J gene is TRBJ1-1, the V gene TRBV9; D is unclear. In germline, CDR1 is SGDLS, CDR2 YYNGEE. Trimming took 0 bases from V and 1 from J, leaving 4 bases between them. The CDR3 has 13 amino acids.

The rearrangement links TRBV28 to TRBJ2-3; no definite D call. V was trimmed by 3 bases and J by 4 bases, leaving 14 bases between them. Germline V gene data show CDR1 as MDHEN and CDR2 as SYDVKM. CDR3 size: 15 residues. The CDR3 here is CASSFPQGISDTQYF. The CDR3 nucleotides read TGTGCCAGCAGTTTCCCCCAAGGGATATCAGATACGCAGTATTTT.

The chain couples TRBV10-3 to TRBJ2-1, with TRBD2 matching over 7 bases. This CDR3 region has 13 residues. The germline CDR1 and CDR2 sequences are ENHRY and SYGVKD. V gave up 3 bases and J gave up 12 bases; unmatched junction bases: 8. Here the CDR3 reads CAISDSGGVGQFF. The CDR3 DNA reads as TGTGCCATCAGTGATTCGGGGGGTGTAGGGCAGTTCTTC.

V and J are TRBV27 and TRBJ2-7, with D perhaps assigned TRBD1 or TRBD2 (7 bases each). V shed 10 bases and J shed 6 bases, with 19 bases lying between them. The CDR3 totals 13 residues. Per germline, CDR1 MNHEY and CDR2 SMNVEV (reference sequence). Here the CDR3 DNA reads TGTGCCACTCAGGGGGGGGCGGGAGCCGAGCAGTACTTC. This sequence encodes CATQGGAGAEQYF.

The chain uses TRBV2 and TRBJ2-7; the D gene is possibly TRBD2 (6 bases). This CDR3 region has 15 residues. The germline V and J ends were trimmed by 6 bases and 0 bases, with 15 bases remaining between them. In germline, CDR1 is SNHLY, CDR2 FYNNEI. The CDR3 loop is CASRQLSGNSYEQYF. CDR3 nucleotides: TGTGCCAGCAGGCAGCTTAGCGGAAACTCCTACGAGCAGTACTTC.

V is TRBV19 and J is TRBJ2-5, with D perhaps TRBD1 (5 bases). The J call may be wrong; the DNA end is better matched by TRBJ2-7. Germline-derived CDR1 and CDR2 are LNHDA and SQIVND (reference sequence). This CDR3 is 15 amino acids long. The DNA of the CDR3 is TGTGCCAGTAGTTCCTCAGGGCTCTCCTTATACGAGCAGTACTTC. It codes for CASSSSGLSLYEQYF.

The CDR3 loop reads CASSKEWEIYAAFF. Written as DNA, the CDR3 is TGTGCCAGCAGCAAAGAGTGGGAAATATACGCAGCTTTCTTT. This sequence joins TRBV21-1 and TRBJ1-1. TRBV21-1 has pseudogene status. The CDR3 runs 14 residues.

The chain joins TRBV29-1 to TRBJ2-6; D unclear. Trimming took 7 bases from V and 4 from J, leaving 23 bases between them. CDR3 length equals 17 residues. The V gene's germline CDR1 is SQVTM and CDR2 ANQGSEA. The CDR3 protein is CSAEVWQSGVGANVLTF. CDR3 sequence (DNA): TGCAGCGCCGAGGTTTGGCAGTCGGGCGTAGGGGCCAACGTCCTGACTTTC.

The chain has TRBV6-1 and TRBJ2-7; no definite D call. Germline V gene sequence: CDR1 MNHNS, CDR2 SASEGT. The CDR3 has 11 amino acids. V was shortened by 4 bases and J by 6 bases, with 7 bases between the two germline ends. The CDR3 DNA is TGTGCCAGCAGTGCCCATGTCGAGCAGTACTTC. It encodes CASSAHVEQYF.

This clone came up a few times. This chain links TRBV30 with TRBJ2-7; 13 bases are a match to TRBD2. Losses at the gene ends were 0 bases for V and 2 bases for J; bases not matched to a gene: 4. This CDR3 spans 16 amino acids. Germline V gene lookup returns CDR1 GTSNPN and CDR2 SVGIG (reference sequence). CDR3 loop: CAWSVGLAGRTYEQYF. DNA of the CDR3: TGTGCCTGGAGTGTGGGACTAGCGGGACGAACCTACGAGCAGTACTTC.